Here is one TCR beta chain with its context. As originally analysed: From reference gene primer amplification, estimates of nucleated cell counts were derived. This table comes from immunoSEQ multiplex PCR, and its TCRdb copy is limited to in-frame clones, with some not included. V and J calls and clone size follow that table, whereas D and trimming were derived from the DNA. The repertoire includes around 86,000 clones, 85% of them detected once, and roughly 40% sits in the top ten. This specimen comes from a study of blood T cell repertoires in COVID-19. Study context: Sources were T cells, B-cell-depleted T cells, or PBMCs; the material itself was cDNA or gDNA.

The receptor was derived from an older man with acute or convalescent COVID-19. Material: peripheral blood.

DNA of the CDR3: TGTGCCAGCAGTTTTTGGCCAGGGGCTCTTGAAGATACGCAGTATTTT. Translation gives CASSFWPGALEDTQYF. V gene TRBV28 combines with J gene TRBJ2-3, with D maybe TRBD1 (6 bases). Trimming cost V 3 bases and J 5 bases, with 18 bases left between them. This CDR3 has 16 amino acids. Germline-derived CDR1 and CDR2 are MDHEN and SYDVKM.